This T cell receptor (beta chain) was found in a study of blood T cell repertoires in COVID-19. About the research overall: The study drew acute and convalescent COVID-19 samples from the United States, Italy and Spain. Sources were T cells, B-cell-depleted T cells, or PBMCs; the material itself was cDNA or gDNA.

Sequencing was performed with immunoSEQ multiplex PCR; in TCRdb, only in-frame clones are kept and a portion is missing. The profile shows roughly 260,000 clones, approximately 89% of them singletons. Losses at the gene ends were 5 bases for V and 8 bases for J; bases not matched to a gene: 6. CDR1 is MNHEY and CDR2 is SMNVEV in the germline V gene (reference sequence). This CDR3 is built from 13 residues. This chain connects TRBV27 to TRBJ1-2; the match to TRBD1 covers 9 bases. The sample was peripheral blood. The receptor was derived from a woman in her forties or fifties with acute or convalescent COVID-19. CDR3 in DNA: TGTGCCAGCAGTCGGGACAGGGTTGGCGGCTACACCTTC. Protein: CASSRDRVGGYTF.